The T cell receptor beta chain described here comes from a study of T cells in Graves' hyperthyroidism and ophthalmopathy (dated by TCRdb to about 2019). About the full investigation: Peripheral blood samples were taken at the time of initial diagnosis, prior to any treatment. To identify TCR V-J signatures that set the groups apart, the researchers used a discovery cohort of 95 to 100 patients, made up of fewer than 50 with Graves' ophthalmopathy and 57 with stable Graves' hyperthyroidism. Prospective prediction of ophthalmopathy was tested in an independent validation cohort of some 19 hyperthyroidism patients and approximately 17 patients who later progressed to ophthalmopathy. The 100 or so discovery patients were divided at random into training and test sets in a 7:3 ratio. In addition, the study compared T-cell repertoires in thyroid tissue and in blood from roughly six Graves' hyperthyroidism patients. After sampling, hyperthyroidism patients received methimazole starting at 30 mg daily, and ophthalmopathy patients received high-dose intravenous methylprednisolone. The paper describes TCR Vbeta CDR3 sequencing of about 140 peripheral blood samples, made up of some 40 ophthalmopathy patients, roughly 72 hyperthyroidism patients and 17 progressor patients.

Reading from cysteine to phenylalanine, the CDR3 counts 14 amino acids. Here the CDR3 DNA is all that survives: 42 bases in frame from base 1. V lost 4 bases and J lost 6 bases, and the count of bases not matched to a germline gene is 6. The germline V gene encodes CDR1 MNHEY and CDR2 SMNVEV (reference sequence). This clonotype came up many times. Its antigen is unknown. Per-base quality was not reported, and no clone a single base away is much larger than it. General findings and caveats noted by the study authors: In validation, the model predicted progression to ophthalmopathy a median of approximately 6.6 months before onset, with approximately 70% sensitivity and roughly 77% specificity. Most expanded thyroid clonotypes (frequency above 0.001) were also found in blood, which suggests that blood repertoires may mirror thyroid immune responses. No statistical method was used to fix the sample size in advance, and group allocation was not hidden from the investigators. In cross-validation, a model built on a 13 V-J signature told ophthalmopathy apart from stable hyperthyroidism with approximately 90% sensitivity and about 81% specificity, and in testing the same model reached 80%/75%.

Ophthalmopathy patients had moderately to severely active disease, Clinical Activity Score of at least 3, NOSPECS grade of at least 4, and duration under 3 months. Exclusion was applied to patients with uncontrolled infections, other autoimmune diseases, pregnancy or lactation. Diagnoses relied on clinical symptoms, serum thyroxine and TRAb, thyroid ultrasound and orbital computed tomography. PBMCs were separated from roughly 10 ml of fresh peripheral blood using Ficoll-Paque density gradient centrifugation. Total RNA was extracted using Trizol reagent, and RNA quality was assessed on an Agilent 2100 Bioanalyzer. The TCR beta CDR3 regions were amplified from RNA transcripts. A first-round RT-PCR of the TCR CDR3 used the HTBI primer set with the Qiagen OneStep RT-PCR kit. The libraries were constructed in a second round of multiplex PCR and then size-selected and purified. Sequencing of the libraries was done on an Illumina HiSeq2000 using paired-end 100 bp reads. Turning to the authors' computational methods: SOAPnuke was used to process the raw data, throwing out any read that contained adapters or uncalled bases, had a mean Phred below 15, or lacked an exact constant-primer or identifier match. High-quality paired reads were merged with COPE v1.2.5, and unique nucleotide sequences were defined as clonotypes. Clonotypes were aligned to IMGT TRBV, TRBD and TRBJ reference segments using MiTCR v1.1. Analysis was restricted to V-J combinations with a frequency above 0.0001, which covered roughly 99% of repertoires. The TCS score was defined as the ratio of F50 (clonal expansion) to E x V (chaos), calculated using BLOSUM62-based TCRdist between CDR3 peptides within each V-J. Welch's t-statistics and random forest reduced around 520 V-J features to 10 to 15, which were used in a naive Bayes classifier (R e1071). TCRdb handled the public reads itself, with Q25 trimming in fastp and clone calling in MiXCR, and kept productive beta chains. Rows merge per CDR3 protein into single entries with the most common DNA and genes. These V and J calls originate from TCRdb's pipeline instead of the authors' own analysis. This sample is represented by roughly 350,000 distinct CDR3 sequences; 13% to 15% of them were singletons. In total, the top ten clones hold about 20% of the sample.

This receptor was identified in a woman younger than 45 with Graves' ophthalmopathy. This receptor chain uses TRBV27 and TRBJ1-5, with 7 bases matching TRBD1. The sample was blood. The DNA sequence is as follows: TGTGCCAGCAGTTCCAGACAGGGCGGTCAGCCCCAGCATTTT. Its translation reads: CASSSRQGGQPQHF.